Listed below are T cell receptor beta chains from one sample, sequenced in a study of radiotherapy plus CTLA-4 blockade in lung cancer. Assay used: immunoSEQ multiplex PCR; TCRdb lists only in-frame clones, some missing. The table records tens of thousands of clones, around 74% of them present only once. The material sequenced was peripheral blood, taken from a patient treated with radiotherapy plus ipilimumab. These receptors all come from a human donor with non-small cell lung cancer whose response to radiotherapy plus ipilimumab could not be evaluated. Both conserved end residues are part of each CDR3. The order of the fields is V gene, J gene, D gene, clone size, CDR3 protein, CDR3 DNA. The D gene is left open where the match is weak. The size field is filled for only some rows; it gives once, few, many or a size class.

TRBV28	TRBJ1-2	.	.	CASSFRSGGRGYTF	TGTGCCAGCAGTTTTCGCTCTGGAGGGAGAGGCTACACCTTC
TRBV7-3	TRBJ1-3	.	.	CASSSNGGGSGNTIYF	TGTGCCAGCAGCTCCAACGGCGGAGGCTCTGGAAACACCATATATTTT
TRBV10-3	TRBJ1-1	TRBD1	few	CAIRETGDREGTFF	TGTGCCATCAGAGAGACCGGGGACAGGGAGGGGACTTTCTTT
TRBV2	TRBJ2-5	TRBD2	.	CANRLAGETQYF	TGTGCCAACCGGCTAGCGGGAGAGACCCAGTACTTC
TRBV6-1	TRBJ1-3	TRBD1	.	CASSGQGSGNTIYF	TGTGCCAGCAGTGGACAGGGGTCTGGAAACACCATATATTTT
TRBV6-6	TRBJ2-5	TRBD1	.	CASSYPGTGASETQYF	TGTGCCAGCAGTTACCCCGGGACAGGGGCTTCAGAGACCCAGTACTTC
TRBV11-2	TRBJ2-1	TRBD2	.	CASSINSGDYNEQFF	TGTGCCAGCAGCATTAATAGCGGGGATTACAATGAGCAGTTCTTC
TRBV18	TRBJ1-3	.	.	CASSPPTAGNTIYF	TGTGCCAGCTCCCCTCCGACAGCTGGAAACACCATATATTTT
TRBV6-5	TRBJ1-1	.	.	CASSSLGVSEAFF	TGTGCCAGCAGTTCACTCGGGGTATCTGAAGCTTTCTTT
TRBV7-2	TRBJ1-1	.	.	CASSSGSPSMNTEAFF	TGTGCCAGCAGTTCAGGGTCTCCCTCTATGAACACTGAAGCTTTCTTT
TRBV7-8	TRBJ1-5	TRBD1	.	CASSLDRGRNQPQHF	TGTGCCAGCAGCTTAGACAGGGGGCGAAATCAGCCCCAGCATTTT
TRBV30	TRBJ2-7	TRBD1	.	CAWSVQGAFYEQYF	TGTGCCTGGAGTGTACAGGGGGCCTTCTACGAGCAGTACTTC
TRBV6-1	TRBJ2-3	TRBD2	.	CASSRGGATDTQYF	TGTGCCAGCAGTCGCGGGGGTGCCACAGATACGCAGTATTTT
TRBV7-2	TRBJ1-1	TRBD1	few	CASSLPGGQAMNTEAFF	TGTGCCAGCAGCTTACCTGGGGGACAGGCCATGAACACTGAAGCTTTCTTT
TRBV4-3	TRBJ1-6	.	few	CASRVTANTSPLHF	TGCGCCAGTAGAGTGACTGCAAATACTTCACCCCTCCACTTT
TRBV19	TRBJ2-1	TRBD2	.	CASSIDLGGLAGVHEQFF	TGTGCCAGTAGTATAGATTTGGGTGGACTAGCGGGGGTCCATGAGCAGTTCTTC
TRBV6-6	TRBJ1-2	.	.	CASSYSNRASGYTF	TGTGCCAGCAGTTACTCAAACAGGGCATCTGGCTACACCTTC
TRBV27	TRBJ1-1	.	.	CASSLSVRTEAFF	TGTGCCAGCAGTTTATCCGTACGGACTGAAGCTTTCTTT
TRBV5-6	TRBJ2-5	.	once	CASSLDRWETQYF	TGTGCCAGCAGCTTGGACAGGTGGGAGACCCAGTACTTC
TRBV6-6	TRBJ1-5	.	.	CASSPDTSNQPQHF	TGTGCCAGCAGCCCGGACACGAGCAATCAGCCCCAGCATTTT
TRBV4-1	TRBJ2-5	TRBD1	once	CASSQEAQGAGKTQYF	TGCGCCAGCAGCCAAGAAGCACAGGGGGCTGGAAAGACCCAGTACTTC
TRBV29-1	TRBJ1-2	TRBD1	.	CSVTGEGYTF	TGCAGCGTGACAGGGGAAGGCTACACCTTC
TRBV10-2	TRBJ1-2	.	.	CASGTTIRPYGYTF	TGCGCCAGCGGAACGACGATCAGGCCGTATGGCTACACCTTC
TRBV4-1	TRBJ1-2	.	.	CASSRGLGGYTF	TGCGCCAGCAGCCGAGGACTGGGAGGCTACACCTTC